This is a list of T cell receptor beta chains from one sample in a study of blood T cell repertoires in COVID-19. The method was immunoSEQ multiplex PCR; TCRdb's version includes in-frame clones alone and lacks a portion of them. The sample includes 150,000 or so clones, more than 75% seen only once; the top ten take about 6%. The sequenced material came from PBMCs or T cells enriched from blood (not recorded which). These receptors were obtained from a woman aged 45-65 years who had recovered from COVID-19. Each CDR3 is given with its conserved first and last residue. A D gene is named only where the DNA matches it firmly. A row's size may be missing; if present it is once, few, many or a size class.

>.|.|TRBV28|TRBJ1-6
TGTGCCAGCAGTTTCCCCGAACGGGCACCCCTCCACTTT
CASSFPERAPLHF
>few|.|TRBV15|TRBJ2-3
TGTGCCACCAGCAGAGAGGGGGGAGACACAGATACGCAGTATTTT
CATSREGGDTDTQYF
>many|.|TRBV9|TRBJ1-2
TGTGCCAGCAGCACCCCCTGGGGGGGGCAGGGTGGCTATGGCTACACCTTC
CASSTPWGGQGGYGYTF
>few|TRBD1|TRBV2|TRBJ1-2
TGTGCCAGCGACCGGGACAGGGGGCAAGGCTACACCTTC
CASDRDRGQGYTF
>.|.|TRBV6-5|TRBJ1-1
TGTGCCAGCAGTTCGTTGGGGGGAAAGAACACTGAAGCTTTCTTT
CASSSLGGKNTEAFF
>many|TRBD1|TRBV6-1|TRBJ1-5
TGTGCCAGCAGTGAAGCGCTTCTCAGGGGGGAGCCCCAGCATTTT
CASSEALLRGEPQHF
>.|.|TRBV3-1/TRBV3-2|TRBJ2-3
TGTGCCAGCAGCCATCCCTCTTCCCCCTCACTAGAGGCAGATACGCAGTATTTT
CASSHPSSPSLEADTQYF
>.|TRBD1|TRBV29-1|TRBJ1-1
TGCAGCGTTGTCGGACAGGGTCAAGCTTTCTTT
CSVVGQGQAFF
>.|.|TRBV6-1|TRBJ2-6
TGTGCCAGCAGTGAAAGAGTTATCTCTGGGGCCAACGTCCTGACTTTC
CASSERVISGANVLTF
>.|.|TRBV2|TRBJ1-2
TGTGCCAGCAGTGAAGAGGGAGGGTACTATGGCTACACCTTC
CASSEEGGYYGYTF
>.|.|TRBV28|TRBJ1-6
TGTGCCACCACCCTCGGGATGTACGATAATTCACCCCTCCACTTT
CATTLGMYDNSPLHF
>once|.|TRBV5-8|TRBJ1-5
TGTGCCAGCACCCTTGACAGCCCCCAGCATTTT
CASTLDSPQHF
>.|.|TRBV7-2|TRBJ2-7
TGTGCCAGCAGCTTATTCAAGGAGTCTGAGCAGTACTTC
CASSLFKESEQYF
>.|.|TRBV28|TRBJ1-2
TGTGCCAGCAGTTTTGCCAGAACTAACTATGGCTACACCTTC
CASSFARTNYGYTF
>.|TRBD1|TRBV5-5|TRBJ2-7
TGTGCCAGCAGCTACACCGGGACAGGGACCTACGAGCAGTACTTC
CASSYTGTGTYEQYF
>few|TRBD1|TRBV11-2|TRBJ1-3
TGTGCCAGCAGCTTCCAGGCCAGGGGGCGCGGCTCTGGAAACACCATATATTTT
CASSFQARGRGSGNTIYF
>.|.|TRBV1|TRBJ2-4
TGCACCAGCAGCCAATACACCATCAAAAACATTCAGTACTTC
CTSSQYTIKNIQYF
>.|TRBD1|TRBV14|TRBJ2-3
TGTGCCAGCAGCCGGCAGGGGGTACTTGTTGATACGCAGTATTTT
CASSRQGVLVDTQYF
>.|TRBD1|TRBV9|TRBJ1-2
TGTGCCAGCAGCTTGACAGGGGGGGATGGCTACACCTTC
CASSLTGGDGYTF
>many|.|TRBV5-4|TRBJ1-2
TGTGCCAGCAGCCCCGAGGGGACTGGGAATGGCTACACCTTC
CASSPEGTGNGYTF
>.|.|TRBV3-1/TRBV3-2|TRBJ1-1
TGTGCCAGCAGCCGTGGACACACGGGCCTGAACACTGAAGCTTTCTTT
CASSRGHTGLNTEAFF
>many|.|TRBV6-4|TRBJ2-2
TGTGCCAGCGGCACAGACACCGGGGAGCTGTTTTTT
CASGTDTGELFF
>few|.|TRBV28|TRBJ2-7
TGTGCCAGCAGTTTTAACGAGCAGTACTTC
CASSFNEQYF
>.|TRBD1|TRBV28|TRBJ1-5
TGTGCCAGCAGTCCCTCGGGACAGGGATATCAGCCCCAGCATTTT
CASSPSGQGYQPQHF
>once|TRBD1|TRBV10-3|TRBJ1-1
TGTGCCATCAGCCCGGGACAGGGGAACACTGAAGCTTTCTTT
CAISPGQGNTEAFF
>.|TRBD1|TRBV24-1|TRBJ2-2
TGTGCCACCAGTGATAGGACAGGGGAGGACACCGGGGAGCTGTTTTTT
CATSDRTGEDTGELFF
>.|.|TRBV28|TRBJ2-5
TGTGCCAGCAGTTTCTCGTCCTCGGAGGGCGAGACCCAGTACTTC
CASSFSSSEGETQYF
>.|.|TRBV30|TRBJ2-5
TGTGCCTGGAGTGGAGGGAGCCAAGAGACCCAGTACTTC
CAWSGGSQETQYF
>.|.|TRBV6-5|TRBJ1-5
TGTGCCAGCAGACTAGAACAGGGCATCGATCAGCCCCAGCATTTT
CASRLEQGIDQPQHF
>.|.|TRBV3-1/TRBV3-2|TRBJ1-2
TGTGCCAGCAGCAGTACAGGGCCCACCTATGGCTACACCTTC
CASSSTGPTYGYTF
>.|.|TRBV7-6|TRBJ2-7
TGTGCCAGCAGCTTAGAAACAGGTTCCTACGAGCAGTACTTC
CASSLETGSYEQYF
>.|TRBD1|TRBV18|TRBJ1-1
TGTGCCAGCTCACTCGGGACAGGGGGTGCTGAAGCTTTCTTT
CASSLGTGGAEAFF
>.|TRBD1|TRBV7-9|TRBJ2-1
TGTGCCAGCAGCCAGACAGGGGATGAGCAGTTCTTC
CASSQTGDEQFF
>.|.|TRBV5-8|TRBJ2-1
TGTGCCAGCAGCTTGGCCGGTCACCCCCCGAACCTCTTC
CASSLAGHPPNLF
>.|.|TRBV3-1/TRBV3-2|TRBJ1-2
TGTGCCAGCAGCCAAGATAATCGGCAGGACTATGGCTACACCTTC
CASSQDNRQDYGYTF
>.|TRBD1|TRBV15|TRBJ2-2
TGTGCCACCAGCAGAGATCGGGGACAGGGGGGAGACGGGGAGCTGTTTTTT
CATSRDRGQGGDGELFF
>.|.|TRBV7-9|TRBJ2-5
TGTGCCAGCAGCCCTCAGGGGGGAGCGCGGGAGACCCAGTACTTC
CASSPQGGARETQYF
>.|TRBD2|TRBV5-4|TRBJ2-3
TGTGCCAGCAGCCCAGGAGTGCTAGCGGAGGATACGCAGTATTTT
CASSPGVLAEDTQYF
>.|TRBD1|TRBV5-4|TRBJ1-1
TGTGCCAGCAGCTCTACAGGGGGAGGGTACACTGAAGCTTTCTTT
CASSSTGGGYTEAFF
>once|.|TRBV7-2|TRBJ1-4
TGTGCCAGCAGCTTAGACCACGGCGGGGAAAAACTGTTTTTT
CASSLDHGGEKLFF
>.|.|TRBV12-3/TRBV12-4|TRBJ1-5
TGTGCCAGCAGTTTTACAGTCAATCAGCCCCAGCATTTT
CASSFTVNQPQHF
>.|TRBD2|TRBV27|TRBJ2-3
TGTGCCAGCAGTTTATCAAGCGGGACTAGTGTGACAGATACGCAGTATTTT
CASSLSSGTSVTDTQYF
>.|.|TRBV7-8|TRBJ1-1
TGTGCCAGCAGCTTAGGGGAGCGGGCTTTCTTT
CASSLGERAFF
>.|.|TRBV19|TRBJ1-5
TGTGCCAGTAGCCTCGACAGAATCCAGCCCCAGCATTTT
CASSLDRIQPQHF
>.|TRBD2|TRBV19|TRBJ2-1
TGTGCCAGTAGTATGGCACTAGCGGGGGGGCCGAGCTCCTACAATGAGCAGTTCTTC
CASSMALAGGPSSYNEQFF
>once|.|TRBV3-1/TRBV3-2|TRBJ2-5
TGTGCCAGCAGCCACCTCCTGGCGACAGGCGAGGAGACCCAGTACTTC
CASSHLLATGEETQYF